Each of the 18 T cell receptor beta chains below was sequenced from the same sample in a study of blood T cell repertoires in COVID-19. Libraries were prepared by immunoSEQ multiplex PCR; TCRdb keeps only in-frame clonotypes and omits some of them. The data show about 310,000 clones, with roughly 84% seen just once and 1% held by the top ten. The sample comprised peripheral blood. The origin of the receptors is a man aged 45 to 65 with active or convalescent COVID-19.

The chain uses TRBV11-2 and TRBJ1-1; D gene ambiguous. Germline assignment: CDR1 SGHAT and CDR2 FQNNGV. Trimming shortened V by 5 bases and J by 4 bases, and 14 bases separated the two germline ends. This CDR3 spans 14 amino acids. The DNA of the CDR3 is TGTGCCAGCAGCAACCGGGATTCATCCACTGAAGCTTTCTTT. This translates into CASSNRDSSTEAFF.

The chain uses TRBV10-1 and TRBJ1-1; tentative D call: TRBD1 (6 bases). Between the trimmed V and J ends, which lost 4 bases and 1 base, there was a span of 7 bases. This CDR3 comprises 13 residues. In germline, CDR1 is WNHNN, CDR2 SYGVQD (reference sequence). CDR3 in amino acids: CASSGTANTEAFF. The CDR3 DNA sequence: TGCGCCAGCAGTGGGACAGCGAACACTGAAGCTTTCTTT.

The rearrangement uses TRBV2 and TRBJ1-1, with 8 bases aligning to TRBD1. The CDR3 runs 15 residues. CDR1 SNHLY and CDR2 FYNNEI come from the germline V gene. The junction had 10 bases not matched to a gene; V was cut back by 6 bases and J by 4 bases. CDR3 sequence reads: CASRTRGREGTEAFF. DNA for the CDR3: TGTGCCAGCAGGACCAGGGGGCGGGAGGGCACTGAAGCTTTCTTT. The variable domain in full, completed from reference TRBV2 and TRBJ1-1, reads EPEVTQTPSHQVTQMGQEVILRCVPISNHLYFYWYRQILGQKVEFLVSFYNNEISEKSEIFDDQFSVERPDGSNFTLKIRSTKLEDSAMYFCASRTRGREGTEAFFGQGTRLTVV.

This chain connects TRBV5-1 to TRBJ2-3; 9 nucleotides align to TRBD1. The CDR3 contains 16 residues. Per the germline V gene, CDR1 is SGHRS and CDR2 is YFSETQ. The trim removed 3 bases at V and 7 bases at J, leaving 12 bases unmatched. The CDR3 sequence is CASSSSQGARGNTQYF. Written as DNA, the CDR3 is TGCGCCAGCAGCTCATCACAGGGGGCGCGTGGAAATACGCAGTATTTT.

The table lists this clone with a few counts. The chain employs TRBV7-9 and TRBJ2-7; D possibly corresponds to TRBD2 (6 bases). Trimming stripped 1 base from V and 7 bases from J, with 17 bases between. Germline-derived CDR1 and CDR2 are SEHNR and FQNEAQ (reference sequence). The CDR3 contains 15 residues. DNA for the CDR3: TGTGCCAGCAGCTTAGATGGAGGGCCAGAACAAGAGCAGTACTTC. It encodes CASSLDGGPEQEQYF.

This chain uses TRBV6-6 with TRBJ1-1; D gene uncertain. Germline V gives CDR1 MNHNY, CDR2 SVGAGI (reference sequence). The CDR3 sequence is 11 residues long. The V gene lost 10 bases and the J gene lost 7 bases, with 13 bases spanning the gap. The CDR3 coding sequence is TGTGCCACCCAGCGGGTTGATGAAGCTTTCTTT. It encodes CATQRVDEAFF.

The rearrangement joins TRBV7-9 to TRBJ1-1; 9 positions match TRBD1. Germline CDR1 reads SEHNR; CDR2 reads FQNEAQ (reference sequence). With V trimmed by 1 base and J by 4 bases, 10 bases remained unmatched. The CDR3 sequence is 17 residues long. CDR3: CASSLGWGDREGTEAFF. The DNA of the CDR3 is TGTGCCAGCAGCTTAGGTTGGGGGGACAGGGAGGGCACTGAAGCTTTCTTT.

The rearrangement links TRBV28 to TRBJ2-5; 8 nucleotides align to TRBD2. From germline, CDR1 is MDHEN and CDR2 SYDVKM. The CDR3 has 14 residues. Germline trimming cut 4 bases from V and 1 base from J; bases unmatched to any gene: 2. Written as DNA, the CDR3 is TGTGCCAGCAGTTCCAGCGGGGGCCAAGAGACCCAGTACTTC. Its translation: CASSSSGGQETQYF.

J is TRBJ1-2 and V is TRBV7-9; D is possibly TRBD1 (6 bases). Looked up from germline, CDR1 is SEHNR and CDR2 is FQNEAQ (reference sequence). This CDR3 comprises 15 residues. V lost 6 bases to trimming and J lost 6 bases, with 20 bases between them. The CDR3 DNA sequence: TGTGCCAGCAGTTGGGGGCAGATCCCCCGGGATGGCTACACCTTC. Translating gives CASSWGQIPRDGYTF. The variable domain in full, completed from reference TRBV7-9 and TRBJ1-2, reads DTGVSQNPRHKITKRGQNVTFRCDPISEHNRLYWYRQTLGQGPEFLTYFQNEAQLEKSRLLSDRFSAERPKGSFSTLEIQRTEQGDSAMYLCASSWGQIPRDGYTFGSGTRLTVV.

V usage is TRBV24-1 and J usage is TRBJ1-5; D might be TRBD1 (5 bases). The CDR3 totals 14 residues. V lost 3 bases to trimming and J lost 4 bases, with 9 bases between them. Germline V gene sequence: CDR1 KGHDR, CDR2 SFDVKD. For the CDR3, the DNA is TGTGCCACCAGTGATCCCGGACAAAATCAGCCCCAGCATTTT. Translating it yields CATSDPGQNQPQHF.

The DNA of the CDR3 is TGTGCCAGCAGCTTTCAACAGGGGTCGGAGACCCAGTACTTC. Protein product: CASSFQQGSETQYF. The chain combines TRBV7-2 with TRBJ2-5, with 7 bases lining up with TRBD1. The CDR3 sequence is 14 residues long. Germline V CDR1 and CDR2: SGHTA, FQGNSA. Trimming cost V 3 bases and J 5 bases; bases outside gene matches: 6.

The J gene is TRBJ2-5, the V gene TRBV11-2, with TRBD2 identical over 10 bases. The trim removed 5 bases at V and 2 bases at J, leaving 8 bases unmatched. The CDR3 is 16 amino acids. Germline V CDR1 and CDR2: SGHAT, FQNNGV. The CDR3 loop reads CASSRPGAGGQETQYF. The DNA of the CDR3 is TGTGCCAGCAGCCGACCGGGAGCGGGGGGGCAAGAGACCCAGTACTTC. Filled out from reference TRBV11-2 and TRBJ2-5, the complete variable domain reads EAGVAQSPRYKIIEKRQSVAFWCNPISGHATLYWYQQILGQGPKLLIQFQNNGVVDDSQLPKDRFSAERLKGVDSTLKIQPAKLEDSAVYLCASSRPGAGGQETQYFGPGTRLLVL.

This clone showed up just once. The J gene is TRBJ2-3, the V gene TRBV3-1 (or the pseudogene TRBV3-2), with 9 positions matching TRBD2. Unmatched junction bases numbered 3, after V lost 8 bases and J lost 0 bases. This CDR3 region has 14 residues. Germline V gene lookup returns CDR1 LGHDT and CDR2 YNNKEL (reference sequence). The CDR3 coding sequence is TGTGCCAGCGGACTAGCGCTTAGCACAGATACGCAGTATTTT. This translates into CASGLALSTDTQYF.

Worth noting for this clone: The sample carries other DNA sequences with the same CDR3. The chain uses TRBV11-2 and TRBJ1-1; D might be TRBD1 (6 bases). The CDR3 has 12 amino acids. Germline CDR1 is SGHAT and CDR2 is FQNNGV. The germline V and J ends were trimmed by 5 bases and 11 bases, with 15 bases remaining between them. CDR3 sequence reads: CASSPGGGRAFF. The CDR3 bases are TGTGCCAGCAGCCCCGGCGGGGGGCGGGCTTTCTTT.

The chain carries TRBV4-3 and TRBJ2-2; no clear D. Trimming pared 1 base from V and 5 bases from J, leaving 8 bases between. The CDR3 consists of 14 residues. Germline CDR1 is LGHNA and CDR2 is YSLEER. CDR3 nucleotide sequence: TGCGCCAGCAGCCAAGCTTTGAGGACCGGGGAGCTGTTTTTT. As protein: CASSQALRTGELFF.

The chain has TRBV27 and TRBJ1-4, with unresolved D. V lost 6 bases and J 0 bases, leaving 8 bases between the germline ends. This CDR3 is 14 amino acids long. Per the germline V gene, CDR1 is MNHEY and CDR2 is SMNVEV (reference sequence). This CDR3 is CASREATTNEKLFF. CDR3 nucleotides: TGTGCCAGCAGGGAGGCAACAACTAATGAAAAACTGTTTTTT.

The chain links TRBV5-6 to TRBJ1-5; TRBD1 agrees at 7 bases. The trim removed 2 bases at V and 4 bases at J, leaving 6 bases unmatched. The CDR3 runs to 15 residues. The germline V gene encodes CDR1 SGHDT and CDR2 YYEEEE. The CDR3 nucleotides read TGTGCCAGCAGCTTAGGGGACAGTATAAATCAGCCCCAGCATTTT. This gives the protein CASSLGDSINQPQHF.

V gene TRBV5-1 combines with J gene TRBJ2-2, with 7 nucleotides matching TRBD1. Trimming cost V 1 base and J 5 bases; bases outside gene matches: 8. The CDR3 has 16 residues. Germline lookup yields CDR1 SGHRS and CDR2 YFSETQ. This chain's CDR3 is CASSLSAGGVTGELFF. The CDR3, as DNA: TGCGCCAGCAGCTTGTCCGCAGGGGGTGTTACCGGGGAGCTGTTTTTT.